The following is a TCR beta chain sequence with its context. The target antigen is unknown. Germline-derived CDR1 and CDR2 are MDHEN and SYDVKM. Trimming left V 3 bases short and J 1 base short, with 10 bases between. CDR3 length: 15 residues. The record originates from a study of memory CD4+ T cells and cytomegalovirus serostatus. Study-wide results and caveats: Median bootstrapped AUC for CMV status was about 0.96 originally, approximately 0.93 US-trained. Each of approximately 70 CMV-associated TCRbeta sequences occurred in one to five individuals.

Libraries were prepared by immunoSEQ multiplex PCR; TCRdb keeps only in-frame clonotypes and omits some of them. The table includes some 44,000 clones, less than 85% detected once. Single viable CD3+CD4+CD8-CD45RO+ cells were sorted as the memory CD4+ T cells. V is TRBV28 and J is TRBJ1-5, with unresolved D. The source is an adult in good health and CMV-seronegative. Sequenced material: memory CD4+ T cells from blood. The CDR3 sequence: CASSFSRGSNQPQHF. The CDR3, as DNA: TGTGCCAGCAGTTTTAGCCGCGGCAGCAATCAGCCCCAGCATTTT.